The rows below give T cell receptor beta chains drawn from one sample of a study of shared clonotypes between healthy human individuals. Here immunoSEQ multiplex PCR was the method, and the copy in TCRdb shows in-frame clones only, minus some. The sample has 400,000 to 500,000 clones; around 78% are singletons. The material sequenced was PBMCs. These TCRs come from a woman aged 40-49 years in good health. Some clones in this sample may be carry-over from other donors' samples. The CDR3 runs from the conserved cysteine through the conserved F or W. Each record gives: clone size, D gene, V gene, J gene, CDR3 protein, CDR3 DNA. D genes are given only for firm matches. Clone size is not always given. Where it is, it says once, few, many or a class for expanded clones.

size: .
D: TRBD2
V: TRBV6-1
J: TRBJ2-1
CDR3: CASSELGLAGGQFF
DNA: TGTGCCAGCAGTGAACTGGGGCTAGCGGGAGGGCAGTTCTTC

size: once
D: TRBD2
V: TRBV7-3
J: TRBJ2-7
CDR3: CASSLASGRDEQYF
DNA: TGTGCCAGCAGCTTGGCTAGCGGGAGGGACGAGCAGTACTTC

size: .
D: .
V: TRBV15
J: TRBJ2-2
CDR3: CATSRESLGTGELFF
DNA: TGTGCCACCAGCAGAGAATCTTTAGGCACCGGGGAGCTGTTTTTT

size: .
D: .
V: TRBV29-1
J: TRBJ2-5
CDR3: CSVARAGGMETQYF
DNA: TGCAGCGTTGCCAGGGCAGGAGGTATGGAGACCCAGTACTTC

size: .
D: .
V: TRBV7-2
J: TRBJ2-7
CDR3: CASGRGGGPYEQYF
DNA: TGTGCCAGCGGGCGAGGGGGAGGGCCGTACGAGCAGTACTTC

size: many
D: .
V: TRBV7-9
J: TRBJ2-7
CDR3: CASSLAVSEQYF
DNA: TGTGCCAGCAGCTTAGCGGTATCCGAGCAGTACTTC

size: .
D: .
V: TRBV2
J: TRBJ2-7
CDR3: CASSGGPTYEQYF
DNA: TGTGCCAGCAGTGGGGGACCGACTTACGAGCAGTACTTC

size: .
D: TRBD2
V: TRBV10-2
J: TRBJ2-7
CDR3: CASRTLAALSYEQYF
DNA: TGCGCCAGCAGAACCCTAGCGGCCCTCTCCTACGAGCAGTACTTC

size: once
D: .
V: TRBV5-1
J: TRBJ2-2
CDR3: CASSLFLMAGELFF
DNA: TGCGCCAGTAGCTTGTTCCTGATGGCGGGGGAGCTGTTTTTT

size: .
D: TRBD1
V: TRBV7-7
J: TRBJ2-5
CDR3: CASSYRTGGVETQYF
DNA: TGTGCTAGCAGCTATCGGACAGGGGGGGTGGAGACCCAGTACTTC

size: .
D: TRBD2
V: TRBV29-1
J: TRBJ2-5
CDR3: CSVQTSGETQYF
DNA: TGCAGCGTTCAGACTAGCGGAGAGACCCAGTACTTC

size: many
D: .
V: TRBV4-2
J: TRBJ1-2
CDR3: CASSQDYADTEWGGYTF
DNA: TGTGCCAGCAGCCAAGATTATGCGGACACGGAGTGGGGTGGCTACACCTTC

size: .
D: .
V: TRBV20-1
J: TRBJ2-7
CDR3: CSAGGIDEQYF
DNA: TGCAGTGCAGGGGGGATCGACGAGCAGTACTTC

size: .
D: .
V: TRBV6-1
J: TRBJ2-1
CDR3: CASSEFRAYNEQFF
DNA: TGTGCCAGCAGTGAGTTCAGGGCCTACAATGAGCAGTTCTTC

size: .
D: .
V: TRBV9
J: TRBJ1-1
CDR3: CASSVGGGADTTEAFF
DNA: TGTGCCAGCAGCGTAGGTGGGGGGGCTGACACCACTGAAGCTTTCTTT

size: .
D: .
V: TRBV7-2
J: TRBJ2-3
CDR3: CASSLALGRNTQYF
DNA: TGTGCCAGCAGCTTAGCCTTGGGACGTAATACGCAGTATTTT

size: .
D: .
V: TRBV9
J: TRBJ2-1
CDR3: CASSVGSPTYNEQFF
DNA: TGTGCCAGCAGCGTTGGGAGTCCCACCTACAATGAGCAGTTCTTC

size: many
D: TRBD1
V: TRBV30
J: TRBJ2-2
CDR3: CAWGTGAANTGELFF
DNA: TGTGCCTGGGGGACAGGGGCCGCGAACACCGGGGAGCTGTTTTTT

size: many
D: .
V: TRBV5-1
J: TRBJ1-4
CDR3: CASSREVAEKLFF
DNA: TGCGCCAGCAGCAGGGAAGTTGCTGAAAAACTGTTTTTT

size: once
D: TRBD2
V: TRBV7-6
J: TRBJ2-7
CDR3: CASSSLSGRAYEQYF
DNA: TGTGCCAGCAGCTCACTCAGCGGGAGGGCCTACGAGCAGTACTTC

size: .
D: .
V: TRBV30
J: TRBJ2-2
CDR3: CAWRGGLAAYTGELFF
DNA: TGTGCCTGGAGAGGGGGGCTAGCGGCCTACACCGGGGAGCTGTTTTTT

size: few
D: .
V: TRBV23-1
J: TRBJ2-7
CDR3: CASIGGVLPYEQYF
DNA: TGCGCCAGCATCGGGGGCGTATTGCCCTACGAGCAGTACTTC

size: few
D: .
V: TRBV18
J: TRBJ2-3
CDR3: CASSPRQGGTDTQYF
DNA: TGTGCCAGCTCACCTAGACAGGGAGGTACAGATACGCAGTATTTT

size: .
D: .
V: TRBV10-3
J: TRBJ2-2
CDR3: CAISEGTGELFF
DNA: TGTGCCATCAGTGAGGGCACCGGGGAGCTGTTTTTT

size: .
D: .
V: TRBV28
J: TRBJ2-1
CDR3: CASTKSPGSGSSYNEQFF
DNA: TGTGCCAGCACCAAAAGCCCAGGGAGCGGAAGCTCCTACAATGAGCAGTTCTTC

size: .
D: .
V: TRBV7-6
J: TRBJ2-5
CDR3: CASSPHQETQYF
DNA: TGTGCCAGCAGCCCGCACCAAGAGACCCAGTACTTC

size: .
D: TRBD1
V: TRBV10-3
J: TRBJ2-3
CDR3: CAISVGQGTDTQYF
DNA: TGTGCCATCAGTGTGGGACAGGGGACAGATACGCAGTATTTT

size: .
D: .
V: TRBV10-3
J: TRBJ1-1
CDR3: CAISESGGRNTEAFF
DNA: TGTGCCATCAGTGAGTCCGGGGGCAGGAACACTGAAGCTTTCTTT